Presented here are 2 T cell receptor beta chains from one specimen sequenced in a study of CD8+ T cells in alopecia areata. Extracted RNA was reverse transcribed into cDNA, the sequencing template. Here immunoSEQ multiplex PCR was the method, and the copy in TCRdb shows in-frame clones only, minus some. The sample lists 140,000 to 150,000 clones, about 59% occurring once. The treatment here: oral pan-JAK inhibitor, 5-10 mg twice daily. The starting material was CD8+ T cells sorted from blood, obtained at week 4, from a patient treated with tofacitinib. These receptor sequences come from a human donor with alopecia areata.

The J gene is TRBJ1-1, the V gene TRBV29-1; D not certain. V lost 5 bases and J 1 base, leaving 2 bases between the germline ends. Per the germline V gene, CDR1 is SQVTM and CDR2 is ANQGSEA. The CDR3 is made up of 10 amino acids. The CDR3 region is CSVWNTEAFF. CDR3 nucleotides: TGCAGCGTTTGGAACACTGAAGCTTTCTTT.

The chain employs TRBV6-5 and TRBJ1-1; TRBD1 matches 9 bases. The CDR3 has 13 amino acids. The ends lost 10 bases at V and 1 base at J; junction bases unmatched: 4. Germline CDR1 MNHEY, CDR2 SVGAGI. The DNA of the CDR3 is TGTGCCACTACGGGACAGGGGAACACTGAAGCTTTCTTT. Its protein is CATTGQGNTEAFF.